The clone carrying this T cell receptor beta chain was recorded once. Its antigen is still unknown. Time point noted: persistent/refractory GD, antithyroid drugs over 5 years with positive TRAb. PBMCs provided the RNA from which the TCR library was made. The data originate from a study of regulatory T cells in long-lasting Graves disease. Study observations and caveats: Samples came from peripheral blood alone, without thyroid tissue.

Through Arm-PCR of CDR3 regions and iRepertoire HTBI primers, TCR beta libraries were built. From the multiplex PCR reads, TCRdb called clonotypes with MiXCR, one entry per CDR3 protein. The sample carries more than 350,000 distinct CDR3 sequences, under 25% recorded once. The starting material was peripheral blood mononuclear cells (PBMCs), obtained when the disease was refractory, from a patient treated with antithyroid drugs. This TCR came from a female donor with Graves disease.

The CDR3 sequence is CASIPGHPNTEAFF. In DNA form, the CDR3 reads TGTGCCAGCATACCGGGACACCCGAACACTGAAGCTTTCTTT. This chain connects TRBV25-1 to TRBJ1-1; weak D call: TRBD1 (6 bases). The CDR3 spans 14 residues. Germline-derived CDR1 and CDR2 are MGHDK and SYGVNS. V lost 7 bases to trimming and J lost 1 base, with 13 bases between them.